This T cell receptor (beta chain) was observed in a study of blood T cell repertoires in COVID-19. Study at large: Samples came from the United States, Italy and Spain, spanning acute and convalescent COVID-19. T cells, B-cell-depleted T cells, or PBMCs supplied cDNA or gDNA.

Original methodology: Amplification with reference gene primers provided the estimates of nucleated cell counts. Sequencing was performed with immunoSEQ multiplex PCR; in TCRdb, only in-frame clones are kept and a portion is missing. That table furnishes V, J and clone size, whereas the DNA furnished D and trimming. The table lists over 45,000 clones, roughly 83% of them singletons. V was shortened by 3 bases and J by 2 bases, with 13 bases between the two germline ends. Germline loops: CDR1 DFQATT, CDR2 SNEGSKA (reference sequence). The CDR3 is made up of 14 amino acids. This chain connects TRBV20-1 to TRBJ2-5; no firm D call. Sequenced: peripheral blood. The origin of this receptor is a man in his sixties or seventies with active COVID-19. CDR3 sequence reads: CSASHSGLQETQYF. CDR3 DNA: TGCAGTGCTAGTCACTCGGGTTTACAAGAGACCCAGTACTTC.